Below are 5 T cell receptor beta chains sequenced from a single sample in a study of CD8 T cells in Susac syndrome. RNA, at about 0.45 to 1 ug, was reverse transcribed with random hexamers. TCRdb fed the immunoSEQ multiplex PCR reads into MiXCR, producing one record per CDR3 protein. The sample comprises about 130,000 distinct CDR3 sequences, nearly 95% of which are singletons, and roughly 0.12% rests with the top ten. The sequencing input was CD4+ T cells from PBMCs. The receptors shown here come from a human donor in good health.

The V call is TRBV3-1, the J call TRBJ2-6; D is undetermined. V dropped 2 bases and J dropped 1 base, with 12 bases sitting between them. Looked up from germline, CDR1 is LGHDT and CDR2 is YNNKEL (reference sequence). The CDR3 is made up of 17 amino acids. This CDR3 reads CASSQSGIRSGANVLTF. CDR3 in DNA: TGTGCCAGCAGCCAATCTGGGATTAGGTCTGGGGCCAACGTCCTGACTTTC. Full variable domain (outside the CDR3, taken from reference TRBV3-1 and TRBJ2-6): DTAVSQTPKYLVTQMGNDKSIKCEQNLGHDTMYWYKQDSKKFLKIMFSYNNKELIINETVPNRFSPKSPDKAHLNLHINSLELGDSAVYFCASSQSGIRSGANVLTFGAGSRLTVL.

This clonotype was recorded only once. This chain uses TRBV12-3 or TRBV12-4 with TRBJ1-6; D gene unclear. With 3 bases removed from V and 9 bases from J, the gap between germline ends came to 6 bases. This CDR3 is 12 amino acids long. The CDR3 region has the DNA TGTGCCAGCAGTTTTCCCGGTTCACCCCTCCACTTT. Amino acid sequence: CASSFPGSPLHF.

The genes are TRBV4-2 and TRBJ1-4, with D maybe TRBD1 (5 bases). Germline assignment: CDR1 LGHNA and CDR2 YNFKEQ. This CDR3 has 13 amino acids. Trimming removed 0 bases from V and 15 bases from J, with 14 bases in between. The CDR3 DNA is TGTGCCAGCAGCCAAGACGGGGCGGGCGAGGTGTTTTTT. Translating gives CASSQDGAGEVFF.

The gene calls are TRBV12-3 or TRBV12-4 and TRBJ2-7, with TRBD1 matching over 8 bases. V dropped 6 bases and J dropped 5; count of bases not matched to a gene: 9. The CDR3 sequence is 14 residues long. In DNA, the CDR3 is TGTGCCAGCAGCCAAGGGGACAGGAGTAACGAGCAGTACTTC. It is translated as CASSQGDRSNEQYF.

The chain couples TRBV27 to TRBJ1-5, with D possibly TRBD1 on 6 matching bases. Trimming removed 5 bases at V and 2 bases at J, with 19 bases between. Germline V gene sequence: CDR1 MNHEY, CDR2 SMNVEV (reference sequence). CDR3 length: 17 residues. CDR3 DNA sequence: TGTGCCAGCAGTCGGACTACAGGGATGTCTGGCAATCAGCCCCAGCATTTT. Translation gives CASSRTTGMSGNQPQHF.